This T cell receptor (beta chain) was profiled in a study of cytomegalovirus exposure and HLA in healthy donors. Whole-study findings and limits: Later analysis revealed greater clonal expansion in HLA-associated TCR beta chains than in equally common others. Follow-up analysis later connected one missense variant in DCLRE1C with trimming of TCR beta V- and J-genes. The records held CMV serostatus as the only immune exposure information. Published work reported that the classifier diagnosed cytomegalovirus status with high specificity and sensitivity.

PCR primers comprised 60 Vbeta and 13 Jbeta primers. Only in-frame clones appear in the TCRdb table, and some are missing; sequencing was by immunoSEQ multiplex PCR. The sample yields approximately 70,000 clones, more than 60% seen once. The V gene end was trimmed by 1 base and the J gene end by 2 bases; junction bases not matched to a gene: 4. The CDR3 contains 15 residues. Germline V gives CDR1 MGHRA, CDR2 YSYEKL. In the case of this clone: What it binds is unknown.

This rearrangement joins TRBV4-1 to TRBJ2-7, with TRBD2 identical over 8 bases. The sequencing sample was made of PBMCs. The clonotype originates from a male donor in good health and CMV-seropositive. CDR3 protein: CASSQASGQTYEQYF. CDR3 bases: TGCGCCAGCAGCCAAGCTAGCGGGCAAACCTACGAGCAGTACTTC.